A selection of T cell receptor beta chains follows, all from one sample in a study of CD8 T cells in Susac syndrome. TCRdb re-analysed the immunoSEQ multiplex PCR reads in MiXCR, keeping a single row per CDR3 protein. The top ten hold over 0.1% of the sample, which has about 150,000 distinct CDR3 sequences, about 95% seen once. The sequenced sample consisted of CD4+ T cells from PBMCs. The receptors were sampled from a human donor with multiple sclerosis. Both conserved end residues are part of each CDR3. D genes are given only for firm matches.

v_gene	d_gene	j_gene	CDR3aa	CDR3nt
TRBV12-2	.	TRBJ2-1	CASRLGLAPIYNEQFF	TGTGCAAGTCGCTTAGGTCTAGCCCCGATCTACAATGAGCAGTTCTTC
TRBV28	.	TRBJ2-6	CASSPEGAGANVLTF	TGTGCCAGCAGTCCCGAGGGAGCTGGGGCCAACGTCCTGACTTTC
TRBV4-1	TRBD2	TRBJ2-5	CASSQEGAGGLLEETQYF	TGCGCCAGCAGCCAAGAAGGAGCGGGAGGACTATTGGAGGAGACCCAGTACTTC
TRBV6-1	.	TRBJ2-7	CASKADSSYEQYF	TGTGCCAGCAAGGCGGATTCATCCTACGAGCAGTACTTC
TRBV20-1	TRBD2	TRBJ2-1	CSAALAGVRNEQFF	TGCAGTGCGGCACTAGCGGGAGTTCGTAATGAGCAGTTCTTC
TRBV27	.	TRBJ2-1	CASIRSGYNEQFF	TGTGCCAGCATCAGGAGCGGCTACAATGAGCAGTTCTTC
TRBV6-5	TRBD1	TRBJ1-2	CASSYSTRSAQGARYGYTF	TGTGCCAGCAGTTACTCGACGAGGTCAGCACAGGGGGCACGGTATGGCTACACCTTC
TRBV6-5	.	TRBJ2-1	CASSYSGGATYNEQFF	TGTGCCAGCAGTTACTCGGGGGGAGCAACCTACAATGAGCAGTTCTTC
TRBV13	.	TRBJ2-1	CASSFGRAYNEQFF	TGTGCCAGCAGCTTCGGCAGGGCTTACAATGAGCAGTTCTTC
TRBV28	TRBD1	TRBJ1-2	CASSTDRGKANYGYTF	TGTGCCAGCAGTACCGACAGGGGGAAAGCTAACTATGGCTACACCTTC
TRBV20-1	TRBD2	TRBJ2-7	CSASQRGASYEQYF	TGCAGTGCTAGCCAGCGGGGGGCATCCTACGAGCAGTACTTC
TRBV5-1	.	TRBJ1-2	CASSVGGGYGYTF	TGCGCCAGCAGCGTAGGAGGGGGCTATGGCTACACCTTC
TRBV20-1	.	TRBJ1-5	CSARTRQSNQPQHF	TGCAGTGCTAGGACGAGACAGAGCAATCAGCCCCAGCATTTT
TRBV9	.	TRBJ2-3	CASSVYSDTQYF	TGTGCCAGCAGCGTCTATTCAGATACGCAGTATTTT
TRBV27	.	TRBJ1-2	CASSSTGTAGGYTF	TGTGCCAGCAGTTCCACCGGGACGGCGGGAGGCTACACCTTC